This TCR beta chain was captured in a study of T cell changes during pregnancy in multiple sclerosis. The assay was immunoSEQ multiplex PCR, and TCRdb's table has in-frame clones only and misses some. Here the sample spans about 77,000 clones, just over 90% being singletons. V was cut by 5 bases and J by 10 bases, with 17 bases left in between. CDR3 length: 14 amino acids. Germline CDR1 SEHNR, CDR2 FQNEAQ (reference sequence). The source is a female donor in good health, enrolled as a control in a pregnancy study. The specimen was peripheral blood, collected after pregnancy. The chain combines TRBV7-9 with TRBJ1-4; D is ambiguous. Here the CDR3 DNA reads TGTGCCAGCAGCCCTCGTGGGCCCGATAGAAAACTGTTTTTT. It specifies CASSPRGPDRKLFF.